The 26 T cell receptor beta chains below were found in one sample sequenced in a study of human T cells and chemical hapten exposure. Time point specified: pre-sensitization, week 0. The treatment here: therapeutic diphenylcyclopropenone sensitization with weekly scalp DPC. TCRdb redid the calling of the RACE reads with MiXCR, one entry per CDR3 protein. This sample has some 360,000 distinct CDR3 sequences, with 5.1% found just once. The specimen comprised whole blood, sampled in connection with sensitization to the hapten diphenylcyclopropenone (DPC). All receptors come from a woman between 45 and 65 years old with alopecia areata. Some clones in this sample may be carry-over from other donors' samples.

This clonotype has a handful of counts. This chain joins TRBV7-2 and TRBJ2-1; D ambiguous. The V and J ends lost 1 base and 0 bases respectively, with 10 bases between them. Germline V lookup: CDR1 SGHTA, CDR2 FQGNSA. This CDR3 has 16 amino acids. CDR3 sequence reads: CASSLVSLPSYNEQFF. CDR3 bases: TGTGCCAGCAGCTTAGTTTCACTACCCTCCTACAATGAGCAGTTCTTC.

The chain has TRBV30 and TRBJ2-5; D gene unclear. V was cut by 2 bases and J by 0 bases, with 13 bases left in between. This CDR3 region has 15 residues. CDR1 is GTSNPN, CDR2 SVGIG, per germline (reference sequence). CDR3 sequence: CAWSPLGSYQETQYF. Written as DNA, the CDR3 is TGTGCCTGGAGTCCTCTGGGCTCGTACCAAGAGACCCAGTACTTC.

This clonotype was seen only a few times. The gene calls are TRBV6-5 and TRBJ2-1; D remains ambiguous. The ends were cut back, 5 bases at V and 8 bases at J, with 16 bases in the middle. CDR1 and CDR2 (germline): MNHEY, SVGAGI. CDR3 length: 14 residues. The CDR3 DNA is TGTGCCAGCAGTCCTCCGGGCCCATGGCATGAGCAGTTCTTC. This translates into CASSPPGPWHEQFF.

Many counts were recorded for this clonotype. The chain combines TRBV12-3 or TRBV12-4 with TRBJ1-3, with a weak D call TRBD1 (5 bases). The length of the CDR3 is 14 residues. Trimming pared 6 bases from V and 2 bases from J, leaving 11 bases between. In nucleotides, the CDR3 is TGTGCCAGCAGCCCCGGACACGCTGGAAACACCATATATTTT. It is translated as CASSPGHAGNTIYF.

This clonotype occurred many times. As DNA, the CDR3 is TGCAGTGCTCCGCGACTAGCGGAAAGCACAGATACGCAGTATTTT. As protein: CSAPRLAESTDTQYF. This rearrangement joins TRBV20-1 to TRBJ2-3; 9 positions agree with TRBD2. In germline, CDR1 is DFQATT, CDR2 SNEGSKA (reference sequence). The CDR3 spans 15 residues. J gave up 0 bases and V 5 bases, and 6 bases lay outside the gene matches.

This clonotype was observed a few times. The chain links TRBV6-6 to TRBJ1-1, with TRBD1 as a possible D gene (6 bases). The CDR3 has 14 amino acids. V was clipped by 2 bases and J by 7 bases, with 14 bases between them. The germline gives CDR1 MNHNY, CDR2 SVGAGI (reference sequence). DNA for the CDR3: TGTGCCAGCAGTTACGGGGGCCAGGAGGGTGAAGCTTTCTTT. This gives the protein CASSYGGQEGEAFF.

In this sample, this clonotype turned up many times. The chain links TRBV10-3 to TRBJ2-3; D might be TRBD1 or TRBD2, each matching 5 bases. The CDR3 totals 15 residues. Germline lookup yields CDR1 ENHRY and CDR2 SYGVKD. V lost 9 bases and J 0 bases, leaving 16 bases between the germline ends. CDR3 in amino acids: CAITGDGSSTDTQYF. The CDR3 DNA follows: TGTGCCATTACCGGGGACGGCTCTAGCACAGATACGCAGTATTTT.

This clonotype was detected only a few times. The chain couples TRBV7-2 to TRBJ1-2; 8 nucleotides match TRBD1. The junction had 16 bases not matched to a gene; V was cut back by 5 bases and J by 8 bases. The germline CDR1 and CDR2 sequences are SGHTA and FQGNSA. This CDR3 is 16 amino acids long. CDR3: CASSPSGGRLNAGYTF. Written as DNA, the CDR3 is TGTGCCAGCAGCCCTTCAGGGGGCCGACTCAACGCGGGCTACACCTTC.

This clonotype was recorded at least ten times. The chain carries TRBV5-5 and TRBJ2-5, with D hard to call. There are 13 residues in the CDR3. The germline gives CDR1 SGHKS, CDR2 YYEKEE (reference sequence). V was cut by 1 base and J by 4 bases, with 8 bases left in between. The CDR3 DNA is TGTGCCAGCAGCTTGTTGAGCACAGAGACCCAGTACTTC. It yields the protein CASSLLSTETQYF.

This clonotype was found a few times. The chain links TRBV2 to TRBJ1-5; D uncertain. The CDR3 is made up of 13 amino acids. Germline V gene lookup returns CDR1 SNHLY and CDR2 FYNNEI. The V end was cut by 3 bases, the J end by 7 bases, with 10 bases between. For the CDR3, the DNA is TGTGCCAGCAGTGACAACAGCGGGCAGCCCCAGCATTTT. Its translation is CASSDNSGQPQHF. Drawing the rest from reference TRBV2 and TRBJ1-5, the complete variable domain is EPEVTQTPSHQVTQMGQEVILRCVPISNHLYFYWYRQILGQKVEFLVSFYNNEISEKSEIFDDQFSVERPDGSNFTLKIRSTKLEDSAMYFCASSDNSGQPQHFGDGTRLSIL.

Only a few counts were recorded for this clonotype. The V and J genes are TRBV7-2 and TRBJ2-3; TRBD2 matches at 7 bases. After removal of 2 bases from V and 0 bases from J, the junction contained 11 bases not matched to a gene. CDR1 and CDR2 from the germline V gene are SGHTA and FQGNSA. CDR3 length equals 18 residues. For the CDR3, the DNA is TGTGCCAGCAGCTTACGTGGGAGGGCTGGCCCTAGCACAGATACGCAGTATTTT. Its translation is CASSLRGRAGPSTDTQYF.

This clonotype was recorded at least ten times. The rearrangement links TRBV12-3 or TRBV12-4 to TRBJ1-6; D might be TRBD1 (6 bases). This CDR3 is built from 14 residues. V lost 5 bases, J lost 7 bases, and 12 bases lay in between. CDR3: CASSPDRLNSPLHF. CDR3 nucleotides: TGTGCCAGCAGTCCAGACAGGCTGAATTCACCCCTCCACTTT.

This clonotype has at least ten counts. The CDR3 sequence: CSALLAGADTQYF. For the CDR3, the DNA is TGCAGTGCCCTCTTAGCGGGCGCAGATACGCAGTATTTT. The chain uses TRBV20-1 and TRBJ2-3; 7 bases match TRBD2. The germline gives CDR1 DFQATT, CDR2 SNEGSKA (reference sequence). The ends lost 6 bases at V and 4 bases at J; junction bases unmatched: 7. The CDR3 runs to 13 residues.

This clonotype was counted at least ten times. V and J are TRBV9 and TRBJ1-2; TRBD1 agrees at 7 bases. Trimming cost V 0 bases and J 5 bases; bases outside gene matches: 4. The CDR3 contains 14 residues. The germline V gene encodes CDR1 SGDLS and CDR2 YYNGEE. CDR3 in amino acids: CASSVGGDSYGYTF. Written as DNA, the CDR3 is TGTGCCAGCAGCGTAGGGGGGGACAGTTATGGCTACACCTTC.

This clonotype appeared a few times. The chain links TRBV5-1 to TRBJ2-1; D unclear. From germline, CDR1 is SGHRS and CDR2 YFSETQ. The length of the CDR3 is 13 residues. Trimming cost V 0 bases and J 9 bases, with 10 bases left between them. CDR3 DNA sequence: TGCGCCAGCAGCTTGGACTATGGTAGTGAGCAGTTCTTC. It codes for CASSLDYGSEQFF.

This clonotype was seen a handful of times. This rearrangement joins TRBV29-1 to TRBJ1-5; D remains unclear. V gave up 5 bases and J gave up 0 bases, with 8 bases separating them. The CDR3 totals 13 residues. The germline V gene encodes CDR1 SQVTM and CDR2 ANQGSEA. CDR3 residues: CSVTVGSNQPQHF. CDR3 DNA: TGCAGCGTTACCGTCGGTAGCAATCAGCCCCAGCATTTT.

In this sample, this clonotype turned up a few times. The CDR3 is CASSLRFSGTGSSGANVLTF. In DNA, the CDR3 is TGTGCCAGCAGCTTGAGGTTTTCAGGGACAGGGAGCTCTGGGGCCAACGTCCTGACTTTC. V is TRBV5-5 and J is TRBJ2-6; the match to TRBD1 covers 9 bases. V shed 1 base and J 0 bases; nucleotides not matched to a gene: 11. The CDR3 is made up of 20 amino acids. Germline CDR1 is SGHKS and CDR2 is YYEKEE (reference sequence). Full variable domain (remainder filled in from reference TRBV5-5 and TRBJ2-6): DAGVTQSPTHLIKTRGQQVTLRCSPISGHKSVSWYQQVLGQGPQFIFQYYEKEERGRGNFPDRFSARQFPNYSSELNVNALLLGDSALYLCASSLRFSGTGSSGANVLTFGAGSRLTVL.

This clonotype was found many times. V usage is TRBV20-1 and J usage is TRBJ2-3; D gene uncertain. This CDR3 is 11 amino acids long. The germline V gene encodes CDR1 DFQATT and CDR2 SNEGSKA (reference sequence). V lost 7 bases to trimming and J lost 2 bases, with 7 bases between them. The CDR3 nucleotides read TGCAGTGGAACATACACAGATACGCAGTATTTT. It is translated as CSGTYTDTQYF.

There are many counts of this clonotype. A junction boundary mismatches the germline segment, possibly from a read error. The chain has TRBV6-1 and TRBJ2-3; no firm D call. Germline-derived CDR1 and CDR2 are MNHNS and SASEGT. This CDR3 is built from 15 residues. CDR3 nucleotides: TGTGCCACCAGTGAAGCGTCTTCGTCGATAGGTTTGAAGTATTTT. Residues: CATSEASSSIGLKYF.

The chain uses TRBV7-8 and TRBJ2-5; 8 bases are a match to TRBD1. CDR3 length equals 15 residues. V dropped 2 bases and J dropped 2; count of bases not matched to a gene: 4. Germline V gene sequence: CDR1 SGHVS, CDR2 FQNEAQ. The chain's CDR3 is CASSLRDRTQETQYF. CDR3 in DNA: TGTGCCAGCAGCTTACGGGACAGGACTCAAGAGACCCAGTACTTC.

This chain uses TRBV7-2 with TRBJ1-1; 9 bases line up with TRBD1. Per germline, CDR1 SGHTA and CDR2 FQGNSA. The V and J ends lost 5 bases and 4 bases, in that order; junction bases with no gene match: 5. The CDR3 runs 14 residues. CDR3 loop: CASSLMDRGTEAFF. The CDR3 region has the DNA TGTGCCAGCAGCCTCATGGACAGGGGCACTGAAGCTTTCTTT.

This clonotype turned up a few times. V usage is TRBV6-5 and J usage is TRBJ1-5; a weak D match, TRBD1 (5 bases). Germline loops: CDR1 MNHEY, CDR2 SVGAGI. Trimming took 5 bases from V and 7 from J, leaving 12 bases between them. CDR3 length: 13 residues. CDR3 bases: TGTGCCAGCAGTAAGGGGTCCCCCCAGCCCCAGCATTTT. This translates into CASSKGSPQPQHF.

This sequence joins TRBV29-1 and TRBJ1-2; D perhaps matches TRBD1 (5 bases). The CDR3 is made up of 12 amino acids. V gave up 6 bases and J gave up 4 bases, with 12 bases separating them. CDR1 SQVTM and CDR2 ANQGSEA come from the germline V gene. CDR3 sequence (DNA): TGCAGCGTGAAGAACAGGAGCTATGGCTACACCTTC. It is translated as CSVKNRSYGYTF.

This clonotype was seen at least ten times. The J gene is TRBJ2-5, the V gene TRBV7-2; no clear D. CDR3 length equals 13 residues. CDR1 and CDR2 from the germline V gene are SGHTA and FQGNSA. The V end lost 11 bases, the J end lost 1 base, and 14 bases lay between the germline ends. The CDR3 DNA sequence: TGTGCCTCCCAATTTACGGGCCAAGAGACCCAGTACTTC. Translation: CASQFTGQETQYF.

Many counts were recorded for this clonotype. The chain is built from TRBV29-1 and TRBJ2-3; D tentatively fits TRBD1 or TRBD2 (6 bases each). The CDR3 has 13 amino acids. Germline V lookup: CDR1 SQVTM, CDR2 ANQGSEA. Trimming cost V 7 bases and J 5 bases, with 16 bases left between them. CDR3 sequence reads: CSGPGAEGDTQYF. Written as DNA, the CDR3 is TGCAGCGGCCCGGGGGCTGAGGGAGATACGCAGTATTTT.

This clonotype was detected only once. The chain has TRBV25-1 and TRBJ1-1; D unresolved. The germline gives CDR1 MGHDK, CDR2 SYGVNS. V was trimmed by 8 bases and J by 4 bases, leaving 14 bases between them. The CDR3 runs 13 residues. In DNA form, the CDR3 reads TGTGCCAGCCGCCCCAGTTTAGTCACTGAAGCTTTCTTT. Amino acid sequence: CASRPSLVTEAFF. Variable domain in full (rest from reference TRBV25-1 and TRBJ1-1): EADIYQTPRYLVIGTGKKITLECSQTMGHDKMYWYQQDPGMELHLIHYSYGVNSTEKGDLSSESTVSRIRTEHFPLTLESARPSHTSQYLCASRPSLVTEAFFGQGTRLTVV.